These T cell receptor beta chains were read from a single sample in a study of shared clonotypes between healthy human individuals. Produced via immunoSEQ multiplex PCR; TCRdb's table is partial and in-frame only. The sample consists of over a million clones, 95% to 99% of them appearing once. Sequencing input: naive CD4+ T cells sorted from blood. Source of these receptors: a man aged 30 to 45 in good health. CDR3s include the opening cysteine and the closing phenylalanine or tryptophan. Each record gives: J gene, V gene, D gene, clone size, CDR3 DNA, CDR3 protein. A D gene is named only where the DNA matches it firmly. Clone size is stated in some rows and not others, as once, few, many or a class when expanded.

J gene: TRBJ2-1
V gene: TRBV29-1
D gene: -
clone size: -
CDR3 DNA: TGCAGCGCCAGAGGACAGCGAACATACAATGAGCAGTTCTTC
CDR3 protein: CSARGQRTYNEQFF

J gene: TRBJ2-1
V gene: TRBV5-1
D gene: -
clone size: -
CDR3 DNA: TGCGCCAGCAGCCCAGGGACTGGGGGCAATGAGCAGTTCTTC
CDR3 protein: CASSPGTGGNEQFF

J gene: TRBJ2-1
V gene: TRBV14
D gene: -
clone size: -
CDR3 DNA: TGTGCCAGCAGCCAGGATCGGGTCACTGAGCAGTTCTTC
CDR3 protein: CASSQDRVTEQFF

J gene: TRBJ2-6
V gene: TRBV6-1
D gene: -
clone size: -
CDR3 DNA: TGTGCCAGCAGTGAGATAGGGGGTAGCTCTGGGGCCAACGTCCTGACTTTC
CDR3 protein: CASSEIGGSSGANVLTF

J gene: TRBJ1-2
V gene: TRBV9
D gene: -
clone size: -
CDR3 DNA: TGTGCCAGCAGCTTAGGATTAGCTAACTATGGCTACACCTTC
CDR3 protein: CASSLGLANYGYTF

J gene: TRBJ1-2
V gene: TRBV2
D gene: -
clone size: once
CDR3 DNA: TGTGCCAGCAGTGCCAGTCAGGGCGTCTATGGCTACACCTTC
CDR3 protein: CASSASQGVYGYTF

J gene: TRBJ1-5
V gene: TRBV10-3
D gene: TRBD1
clone size: -
CDR3 DNA: TGTGCCATCTCGACAGGGCCCGAGATGCCCCAGCATTTT
CDR3 protein: CAISTGPEMPQHF

J gene: TRBJ1-1
V gene: TRBV6-5
D gene: -
clone size: -
CDR3 DNA: TGTGCCAGCACTCTAGTCCCCAGTGGTACTGAAGCTTTCTTT
CDR3 protein: CASTLVPSGTEAFF

J gene: TRBJ2-3
V gene: TRBV11-3
D gene: TRBD2
clone size: -
CDR3 DNA: TGTGCCAGCAGCAGCGGGACTAGCGGGAGCACAGATACGCAGTATTTT
CDR3 protein: CASSSGTSGSTDTQYF

J gene: TRBJ1-3
V gene: TRBV18
D gene: TRBD1
clone size: -
CDR3 DNA: TGTGCCAGCTCACTACGGACAGGGTCCTTCTCTGGAAACACCATATATTTT
CDR3 protein: CASSLRTGSFSGNTIYF

J gene: TRBJ2-7
V gene: TRBV15
D gene: -
clone size: -
CDR3 DNA: TGTGCCACCAGCGGTTCAGTAGGCTCCTACGAGCAGTACTTC
CDR3 protein: CATSGSVGSYEQYF

J gene: TRBJ1-2
V gene: TRBV19
D gene: TRBD1
clone size: -
CDR3 DNA: TGTGCCAGTAGGGGACAGGGGGCGGACTATGGCTACACCTTC
CDR3 protein: CASRGQGADYGYTF

J gene: TRBJ1-5
V gene: TRBV6-6
D gene: TRBD1
clone size: -
CDR3 DNA: TGTGCCAGCGCACTCCGGGACAGGTTCTATCAGCCCCAGCATTTT
CDR3 protein: CASALRDRFYQPQHF